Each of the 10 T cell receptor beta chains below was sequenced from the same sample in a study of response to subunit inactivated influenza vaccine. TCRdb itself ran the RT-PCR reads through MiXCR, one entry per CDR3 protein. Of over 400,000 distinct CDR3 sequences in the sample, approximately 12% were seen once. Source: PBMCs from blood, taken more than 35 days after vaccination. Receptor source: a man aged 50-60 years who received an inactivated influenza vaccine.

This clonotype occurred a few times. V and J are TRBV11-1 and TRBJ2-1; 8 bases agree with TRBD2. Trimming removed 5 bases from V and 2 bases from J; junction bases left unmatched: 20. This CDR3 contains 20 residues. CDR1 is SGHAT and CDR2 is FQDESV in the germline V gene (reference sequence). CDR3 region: CASSRRRGGLYKDAYNEQFF. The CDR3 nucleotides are TGTGCCAGCAGCCGCAGACGGGGGGGACTATACAAGGACGCCTACAATGAGCAGTTCTTC.

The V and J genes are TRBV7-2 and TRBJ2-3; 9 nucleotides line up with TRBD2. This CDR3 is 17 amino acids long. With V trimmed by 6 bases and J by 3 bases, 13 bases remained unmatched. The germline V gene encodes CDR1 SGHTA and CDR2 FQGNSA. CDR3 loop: CASSRVLAGRGTDTQYF. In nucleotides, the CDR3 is TGTGCCAGCAGTCGAGTTCTAGCGGGACGAGGTACAGATACGCAGTATTTT.

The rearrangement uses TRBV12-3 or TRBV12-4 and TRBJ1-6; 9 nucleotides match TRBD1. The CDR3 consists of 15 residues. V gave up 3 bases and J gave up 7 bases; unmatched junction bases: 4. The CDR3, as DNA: TGTGCCAGCAGTTTGTTAGGACAGGGGAATTCACCCCTCCACTTT. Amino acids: CASSLLGQGNSPLHF.

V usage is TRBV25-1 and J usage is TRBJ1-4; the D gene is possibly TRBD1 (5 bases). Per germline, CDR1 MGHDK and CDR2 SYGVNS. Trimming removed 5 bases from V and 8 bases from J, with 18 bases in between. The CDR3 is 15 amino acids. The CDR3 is CASSTGLGPGEKLFF. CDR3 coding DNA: TGTGCCAGCAGTACCGGTTTGGGACCGGGAGAAAAACTGTTTTTT.

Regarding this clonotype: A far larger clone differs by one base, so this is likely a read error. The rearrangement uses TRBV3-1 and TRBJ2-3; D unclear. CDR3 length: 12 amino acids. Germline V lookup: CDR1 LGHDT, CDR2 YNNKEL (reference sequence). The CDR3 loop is CASSQSTDMQYF. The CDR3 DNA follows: TGTGCCAGCAGCCAGAGCACAGATATGCAGTATTTT.

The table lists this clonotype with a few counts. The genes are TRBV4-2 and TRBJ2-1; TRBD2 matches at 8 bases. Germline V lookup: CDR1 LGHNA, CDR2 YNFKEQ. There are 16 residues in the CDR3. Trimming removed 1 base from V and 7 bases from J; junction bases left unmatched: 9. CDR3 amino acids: CASSQVGAGGGNEQFF. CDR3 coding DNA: TGTGCCAGCAGCCAAGTTGGGGCGGGGGGAGGTAATGAGCAGTTCTTC.

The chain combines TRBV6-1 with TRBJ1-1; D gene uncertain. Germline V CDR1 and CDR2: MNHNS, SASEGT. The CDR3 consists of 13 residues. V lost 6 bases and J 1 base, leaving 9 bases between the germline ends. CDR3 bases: TGTGCCAGCAGAATACACAGGAACACTGAAGCTTTCTTT. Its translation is CASRIHRNTEAFF.

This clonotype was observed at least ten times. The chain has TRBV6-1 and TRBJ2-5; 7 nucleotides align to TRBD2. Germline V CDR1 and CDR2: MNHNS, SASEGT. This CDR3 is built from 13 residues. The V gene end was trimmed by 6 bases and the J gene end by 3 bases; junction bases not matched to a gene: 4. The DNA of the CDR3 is TGTGCCAGCAGCTGGGGGGGAGAAGAGACCCAGTACTTC. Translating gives CASSWGGEETQYF.

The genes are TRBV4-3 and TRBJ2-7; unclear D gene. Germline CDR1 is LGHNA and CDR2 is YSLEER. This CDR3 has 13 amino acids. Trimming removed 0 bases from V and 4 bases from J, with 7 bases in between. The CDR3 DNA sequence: TGCGCCAGCAGCCAAGATGGACGTTACGAGCAGTACTTC. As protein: CASSQDGRYEQYF.

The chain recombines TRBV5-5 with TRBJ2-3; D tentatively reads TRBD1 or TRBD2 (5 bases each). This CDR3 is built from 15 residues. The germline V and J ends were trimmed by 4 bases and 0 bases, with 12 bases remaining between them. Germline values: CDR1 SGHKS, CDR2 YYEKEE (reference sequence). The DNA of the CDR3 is TGTGCCAGCAGCGGGGGACCAACAAGCACAGATACGCAGTATTTT. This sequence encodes CASSGGPTSTDTQYF.